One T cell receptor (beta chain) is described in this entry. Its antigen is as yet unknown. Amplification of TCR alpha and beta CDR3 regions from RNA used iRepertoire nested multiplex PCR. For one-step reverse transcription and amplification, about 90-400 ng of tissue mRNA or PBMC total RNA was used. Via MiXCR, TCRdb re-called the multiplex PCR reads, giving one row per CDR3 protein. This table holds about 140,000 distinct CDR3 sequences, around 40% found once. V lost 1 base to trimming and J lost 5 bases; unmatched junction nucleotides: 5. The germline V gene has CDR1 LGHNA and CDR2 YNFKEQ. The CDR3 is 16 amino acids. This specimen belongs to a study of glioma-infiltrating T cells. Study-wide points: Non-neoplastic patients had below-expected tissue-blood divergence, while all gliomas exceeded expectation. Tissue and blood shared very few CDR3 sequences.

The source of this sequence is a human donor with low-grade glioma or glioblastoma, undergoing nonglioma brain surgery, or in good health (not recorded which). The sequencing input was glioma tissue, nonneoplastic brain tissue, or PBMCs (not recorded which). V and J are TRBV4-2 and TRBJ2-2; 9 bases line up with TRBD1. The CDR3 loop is CASSQVLTGGTGELFF. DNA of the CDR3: TGTGCCAGCAGCCAAGTTTTGACAGGGGGTACCGGGGAGCTGTTTTTT.